The rows below give T cell receptor beta chains drawn from one sample of a study of blood T cell repertoires in COVID-19. This table comes from immunoSEQ multiplex PCR, and its TCRdb copy is limited to in-frame clones, with some not included. The data hold about 260,000 clones, with 80% to 90% observed a single time. The specimen was PBMCs or T cells enriched from blood (not recorded which). These receptors came from a woman between 18 and 29 years old who had recovered from COVID-19. Each CDR3 is given with its conserved first and last residue. Each record gives: D gene, V gene, J gene, clone size, CDR3 DNA, CDR3 protein. The D gene is left open where the match is weak. Clone size appears in some rows only: once, few, many, or a class for an expanded clone.

d_gene: NA
v_gene: TRBV29-1
j_gene: TRBJ1-1
abundance: once
CDR3nt: TGCAGCGGGAGGTGGGGCACTGAAGCTTTCTTT
CDR3aa: CSGRWGTEAFF

d_gene: TRBD1
v_gene: TRBV9
j_gene: TRBJ1-2
abundance: once
CDR3nt: TGTGCCAGCAGCGTAGGACAGGGCTATGGCTACACCTTC
CDR3aa: CASSVGQGYGYTF

d_gene: TRBD1
v_gene: TRBV3-1/TRBV3-2
j_gene: TRBJ2-7
abundance: NA
CDR3nt: TGTGCCAGTTTTAATACCGGGACAGGCAGTGGCGAGCAGTACTTC
CDR3aa: CASFNTGTGSGEQYF

d_gene: NA
v_gene: TRBV7-2
j_gene: TRBJ1-2
abundance: NA
CDR3nt: TGTGCCAGCAGCAACTCTAACTATGGCTACACCTTC
CDR3aa: CASSNSNYGYTF

d_gene: NA
v_gene: TRBV6-5
j_gene: TRBJ2-7
abundance: NA
CDR3nt: TGTGCCAGCAGCGGGACATTTAGCTCCTACGAGCAGTACTTC
CDR3aa: CASSGTFSSYEQYF

d_gene: TRBD1
v_gene: TRBV5-1
j_gene: TRBJ1-1
abundance: NA
CDR3nt: TGCGCCAGCAGCCCGGTCCCGGTATCGGGACAGGGCCTGAACACTGAAGCTTTCTTT
CDR3aa: CASSPVPVSGQGLNTEAFF

d_gene: TRBD2
v_gene: TRBV2
j_gene: TRBJ2-1
abundance: NA
CDR3nt: TGTGCCAGCAGAGCCGGGACTAGCGGTGGTGAGCAGTTCTTC
CDR3aa: CASRAGTSGGEQFF

d_gene: NA
v_gene: TRBV5-1
j_gene: TRBJ1-1
abundance: NA
CDR3nt: TGCGCCAGCAAATTTGCGGCCATGAACACTGAAGCTTTCTTT
CDR3aa: CASKFAAMNTEAFF

d_gene: NA
v_gene: TRBV11-3
j_gene: TRBJ2-5
abundance: NA
CDR3nt: TGTGCCAGCAGCCGAGACTCCTATGAGGAGACCCAGTACTTC
CDR3aa: CASSRDSYEETQYF

d_gene: TRBD2
v_gene: TRBV6-1
j_gene: TRBJ2-5
abundance: NA
CDR3nt: TGTGCCAGCAGTGAGACCGGGGGGGGACAAGAGACCCAGTACTTC
CDR3aa: CASSETGGGQETQYF

d_gene: NA
v_gene: TRBV6-5
j_gene: TRBJ1-2
abundance: NA
CDR3nt: TGTGCCAGCACTAAGGTGGGGGGGGCCAACTATGGCTACACCTTC
CDR3aa: CASTKVGGANYGYTF

d_gene: NA
v_gene: TRBV5-1
j_gene: TRBJ2-2
abundance: NA
CDR3nt: TGCGCCAGCAGCCAGGTTCCGAACACCGGGGAGCTGTTTTTT
CDR3aa: CASSQVPNTGELFF

d_gene: TRBD1
v_gene: TRBV27
j_gene: TRBJ2-2
abundance: NA
CDR3nt: TGTGCCAGCAGTTTACTGCAGGGGGCAAAGAACACCGGGGAGCTGTTTTTT
CDR3aa: CASSLLQGAKNTGELFF

d_gene: TRBD1
v_gene: TRBV19
j_gene: TRBJ1-1
abundance: NA
CDR3nt: TGTGCCAGTAGTATTAGGGACAGGGGGAAGGTCCGGAACACTGAAGCTTTCTTT
CDR3aa: CASSIRDRGKVRNTEAFF

d_gene: TRBD1
v_gene: TRBV11-2
j_gene: TRBJ1-6
abundance: NA
CDR3nt: TGTGCCAGCATCAGGGCCGGGACAGGGGATTCACCCCTCCACTTT
CDR3aa: CASIRAGTGDSPLHF

d_gene: TRBD1
v_gene: TRBV10-3
j_gene: TRBJ2-7
abundance: NA
CDR3nt: TGTGCCATCAGTGATATTAGGACAGGCATCTACGAGCAGTACTTC
CDR3aa: CAISDIRTGIYEQYF

d_gene: TRBD1
v_gene: TRBV4-2
j_gene: TRBJ1-2
abundance: NA
CDR3nt: TGTGCCAGCAGCCAATCGACAGGGCCGGGCTATGGCTACACCTTC
CDR3aa: CASSQSTGPGYGYTF

d_gene: NA
v_gene: TRBV12-3/TRBV12-4
j_gene: TRBJ1-2
abundance: NA
CDR3nt: TGTGCCAGCAGTTTATCGGGGGGTCATGGCTACACCTTC
CDR3aa: CASSLSGGHGYTF

d_gene: NA
v_gene: TRBV5-1
j_gene: TRBJ2-7
abundance: once
CDR3nt: TGCGCCAGCAGCTTGTGGGGGGGCCCGGGAACTTCTCGCTCCTACGAGCAGTACTTC
CDR3aa: CASSLWGGPGTSRSYEQYF

d_gene: TRBD1
v_gene: TRBV28
j_gene: TRBJ1-5
abundance: NA
CDR3nt: TGTGCCAGCAGTTCTCGACAGGGGGCGCGGCAGCCCCAGCATTTT
CDR3aa: CASSSRQGARQPQHF

d_gene: NA
v_gene: TRBV12-3/TRBV12-4
j_gene: TRBJ1-1
abundance: NA
CDR3nt: TGTGCCAGCAGTTTTTTCGGGGAAGCTTTCTTT
CDR3aa: CASSFFGEAFF

d_gene: TRBD1
v_gene: TRBV9
j_gene: TRBJ2-1
abundance: NA
CDR3nt: TGTGCCAGCAGCTCGTGGACAGGGAACAATGAGCAGTTCTTC
CDR3aa: CASSSWTGNNEQFF

d_gene: NA
v_gene: TRBV19
j_gene: TRBJ1-4
abundance: NA
CDR3nt: TGTGCCAGTAGTGCTCCGGAGGCTAATGAAAAACTGTTTTTT
CDR3aa: CASSAPEANEKLFF

d_gene: NA
v_gene: TRBV5-1
j_gene: TRBJ1-2
abundance: NA
CDR3nt: TGCGCCAGCAGCTTGGATCCCGACAGCTATGGCTACACCTTC
CDR3aa: CASSLDPDSYGYTF